This record covers a single T cell receptor beta chain. What was amplified from RNA transcripts were TCR beta CDR3 regions. Using the HTBI primer set, a first-round RT-PCR was run on the TCR CDR3. TCRdb itself ran the multiplex PCR reads through MiXCR, one entry per CDR3 protein. The table has 250,000 to 400,000 distinct CDR3 sequences, around 13% seen once. This entry belongs to a study of T cells in Graves' hyperthyroidism and ophthalmopathy. The CDR3 covers 14 residues. V shed 5 bases and J shed 1 base, with 11 bases lying between them. The germline V gene encodes CDR1 SGHNT and CDR2 YENEEA. Sample: blood. This chain uses TRBV11-3 with TRBJ1-1; D not resolved. This sequence originates from a woman aged 35 to 49 with Graves' ophthalmopathy. The CDR3 spells CASSRGPENTEAFF. CDR3 DNA: TGTGCCAGCAGCCGAGGACCGGAGAACACTGAAGCTTTCTTT.